This TCR beta chain was identified in a study of cytomegalovirus exposure and HLA in healthy donors. Comment on this clone: Its antigen is unidentified. One junction end does not reproduce the germline sequence, and a read error may be involved.

PCR involved 60 Vbeta and 13 Jbeta primers. The table came from immunoSEQ multiplex PCR; TCRdb's copy has only in-frame clones and leaves some out. The table lists some 150,000 clones, less than 85% of them singletons. The CDR3 length is 13 residues. Germline CDR1 SSHAT, CDR2 FNYEAQ (reference sequence). Study conclusions and caveats: It is likely that the observed cluster of highly shared sequence variants was a sequencing artifact. Reports indicated that the classifier achieved high specificity and sensitivity in diagnosing cytomegalovirus status. Presence/absence analyses took donor sequencing depth as roughly uniform.

Source material: PBMCs. The receptor comes from a man aged 35 to 55 in good health and CMV-seronegative. V usage is TRBV7-7 and J usage is TRBJ2-5; tentatively, D is TRBD1 (5 bases). The CDR3 sequence: CASRPTEKETQYF. CDR3 nucleotides: TGTGCTAGCAGGCCGACAGAGAAAGAGACCCAGTACTTC.